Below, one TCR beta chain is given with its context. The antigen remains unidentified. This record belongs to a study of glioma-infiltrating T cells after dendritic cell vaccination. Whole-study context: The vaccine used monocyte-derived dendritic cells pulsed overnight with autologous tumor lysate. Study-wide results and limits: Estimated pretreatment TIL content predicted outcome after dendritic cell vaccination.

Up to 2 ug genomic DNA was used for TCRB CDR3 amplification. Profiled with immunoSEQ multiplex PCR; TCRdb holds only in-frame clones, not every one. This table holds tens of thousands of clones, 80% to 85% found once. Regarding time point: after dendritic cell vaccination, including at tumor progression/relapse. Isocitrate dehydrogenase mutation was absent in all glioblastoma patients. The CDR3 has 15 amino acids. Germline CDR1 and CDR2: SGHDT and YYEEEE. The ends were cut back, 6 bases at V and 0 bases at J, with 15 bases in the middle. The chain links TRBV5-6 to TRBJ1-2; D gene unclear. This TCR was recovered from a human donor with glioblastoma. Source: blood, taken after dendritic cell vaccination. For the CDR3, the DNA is TGTGCCAGCACCAATCTAGAGAGGACTAACTATGGCTACACCTTC. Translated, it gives CASTNLERTNYGYTF. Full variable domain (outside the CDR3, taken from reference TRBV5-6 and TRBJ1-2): DAGVTQSPTHLIKTRGQQVTLRCSPKSGHDTVSWYQQALGQGPQFIFQYYEEEERQRGNFPDRFSGHQFPNYSSELNVNALLLGDSALYLCASTNLERTNYGYTFGSGTRLTVV.